One T cell receptor (beta chain) is described in this entry. This record comes from a study of blood T cell repertoires in COVID-19. Study summary: COVID-19 samples from acute and convalescent phases originated in the United States, Italy and Spain. PBMCs, B-cell-depleted T cells, or T cells were the source of the cDNA or gDNA that made up the material.

In the original analysis: Using reference gene primer amplification, nucleated cell counts were estimated. Data came from immunoSEQ multiplex PCR; TCRdb stores just in-frame clones and leaves some out. V and J calls plus clone size are reproduced from that table; the DNA served to infer D and trimming. The data hold some 340,000 clones, with roughly 85% observed a single time. Germline assignment: CDR1 MDHEN and CDR2 SYDVKM. CDR3 length equals 13 residues. Trimming removed 6 bases at V and 2 bases at J, with 11 bases between. V is TRBV28 and J is TRBJ2-7; D is unclear. This TCR was recovered from a woman between 18 and 29 years old with acute or convalescent COVID-19. Sequencing was done on a sample of peripheral blood. Here the CDR3 DNA reads TGTGCCAGCAGCAAAGCCCCTGCCTACGAGCAGTACTTC. Amino acids: CASSKAPAYEQYF. Supplemented by reference TRBV28 and TRBJ2-7, the full variable domain reads DVKVTQSSRYLVKRTGEKVFLECVQDMDHENMFWYRQDPGLGLRLIYFSYDVKMKEKGDIPEGYSVSREKKERFSLILESASTNQTSMYLCASSKAPAYEQYFGPGTRLTVT.